This T cell receptor (beta chain) came from a study of a mutant IDH1 vaccine in newly diagnosed glioma. Study as a whole: Most had both radiotherapy and temozolomide beforehand; others had only one. Visit V13 took place at week 47, and visit V12 happened at week 35. Overall study results and limits: Whatever changes occurred in top peripheral T cell clonotypes seemed unrelated to pseudoprogression.

Generated by immunoSEQ multiplex PCR, the TCRdb table keeps only in-frame clones and is missing some. The sample lists 75,000 to 95,000 clones, 85% to 90% seen once, with over 0.7% in the top ten. The CDR3 covers 11 residues. V was trimmed by 1 base and J by 3 bases, leaving 1 base between them. Germline V lookup: CDR1 SEHNR, CDR2 FQNEAQ (reference sequence). Sample time point: week 47, end of study. The study gave 300 ug of mutant IDH1 20-mer peptide per vaccine dose, with topical imiquimod. Of note for this clone: Its antigen is still unknown.

The V gene is TRBV7-9, the J gene TRBJ2-7; D is ambiguous. The sequencing here drew on PBMCs, taken from a glioma patient whose treatment included an IDH1 peptide vaccine. This sequence originates from a woman in her forties or fifties with glioma. CDR3 sequence: CASSLDYEQYF. Written as DNA, the CDR3 is TGTGCCAGCAGCTTAGACTACGAGCAGTACTTC. Drawing the rest from reference TRBV7-9 and TRBJ2-7, the complete variable domain is DTGVSQNPRHKITKRGQNVTFRCDPISEHNRLYWYRQTLGQGPEFLTYFQNEAQLEKSRLLSDRFSAERPKGSFSTLEIQRTEQGDSAMYLCASSLDYEQYFGPGTRLTVT.